This entry lists 26 T cell receptor beta chains sequenced from one sample in a study of vaccination effects on CD4 cells after COVID-19. The antigens these receptors bind are not known. Isolation of CD4+ T cells took place after about ten days of culture. The method was immunoSEQ multiplex PCR; TCRdb's version includes in-frame clones alone and lacks a portion of them. This sample carries 35,000 to 40,000 clones, roughly 74% of them seen once, and the ten largest clones take about 3%. Material: CD4+ T cells from PBMCs cultured without peptide, obtained before COVID-19 vaccination. The receptors shown here come from a human donor who received a COVID-19 vaccine.

This chain links TRBV28 with TRBJ2-5; 7 positions agree with TRBD2. Germline loops: CDR1 MDHEN, CDR2 SYDVKM. The CDR3 totals 14 residues. The V gene end was trimmed by 0 bases and the J gene end by 5 bases; junction bases not matched to a gene: 3. In nucleotides, the CDR3 is TGTGCCAGCAGTTTATGGGGGAGGGGCGAGACCCAGTACTTC. Residues: CASSLWGRGETQYF.

The V and J genes are TRBV6-5 and TRBJ2-3; TRBD2 matches 8 bases. The CDR3 is made up of 14 amino acids. Per the germline V gene, CDR1 is MNHEY and CDR2 is SVGAGI. V shed 11 bases, J shed 2 bases, and the junction held 9 bases outside the gene matches. CDR3 loop: CAGSPGGYTDTQYF. DNA for the CDR3: TGTGCCGGCTCGCCGGGGGGGTACACAGATACGCAGTATTTT.

V usage is TRBV6-5 and J usage is TRBJ2-7; 10 bases map to TRBD2. This CDR3 contains 14 residues. Germline V lookup: CDR1 MNHEY, CDR2 SVGAGI. The ends lost 6 bases at V and 0 bases at J; junction bases unmatched: 2. The DNA of the CDR3 is TGTGCCAGCAGAGCTAGCGGGAGCTCCTACGAGCAGTACTTC. Protein sequence: CASRASGSSYEQYF.

The V gene is TRBV3-1 (or the pseudogene TRBV3-2), the J gene TRBJ1-2, with D unresolved. Trimming stripped 4 bases from V and 2 bases from J, with 14 bases between. Germline CDR1 LGHDT, CDR2 YNNKEL (reference sequence). The CDR3 contains 15 residues. CDR3 sequence: CASSPLSQANYGYTF. The DNA for the CDR3 is TGTGCCAGCAGCCCCCTGTCCCAGGCCAACTATGGCTACACCTTC.

This clone was recorded a few times. V is TRBV27 and J is TRBJ1-1; D might be TRBD1 (5 bases). The germline CDR1 and CDR2 sequences are MNHEY and SMNVEV (reference sequence). V gave up 0 bases and J gave up 4 bases, with 9 bases separating them. The CDR3 has 14 amino acids. The CDR3 loop reads CASSLSPGFTEAFF. The DNA for the CDR3 is TGTGCCAGCAGTTTATCGCCAGGGTTCACTGAAGCTTTCTTT.

The chain couples TRBV28 to TRBJ2-3; the D gene is possibly TRBD2 (5 bases). Trimming removed 5 bases at V and 1 base at J, with 13 bases between. Per the germline V gene, CDR1 is MDHEN and CDR2 is SYDVKM. CDR3 length: 15 amino acids. In DNA form, the CDR3 reads TGTGCCAGCAGTCGACTAAGCCTTGGCACAGATACGCAGTATTTT. It encodes CASSRLSLGTDTQYF.

This sequence joins TRBV15 and TRBJ2-2; D is uncertain. V was cut by 7 bases and J by 1 base, with 13 bases left in between. Germline values: CDR1 LNHNV, CDR2 YYDKDF (reference sequence). There are 15 residues in the CDR3. CDR3 bases: TGTGCCACCAATGAGTGGGGATTGAACACCGGGGAGCTGTTTTTT. Its translation: CATNEWGLNTGELFF.

J is TRBJ2-1 and V is TRBV25-1; TRBD2 matches 11 bases. This CDR3 is 15 amino acids long. Germline V gene sequence: CDR1 MGHDK, CDR2 SYGVNS. J gave up 8 bases and V 2 bases, and 5 bases lay outside the gene matches. Here the CDR3 DNA reads TGTGCCAGCAGTGAAACTAGCGGGAGAAGGTATGAGCAGTTCTTC. It codes for CASSETSGRRYEQFF.

The chain carries TRBV5-1 and TRBJ1-1; D not certain. The CDR3 is 15 residues long. Trimming took 2 bases from V and 0 from J, leaving 11 bases between them. Germline V gene sequence: CDR1 SGHRS, CDR2 YFSETQ. In nucleotides, the CDR3 is TGCGCCAGCAGCTTAGAGGCACATCTGAACACTGAAGCTTTCTTT. Translation: CASSLEAHLNTEAFF.

V is TRBV4-2 and J is TRBJ2-2; D is uncertain. Germline loops: CDR1 LGHNA, CDR2 YNFKEQ. There are 15 residues in the CDR3. V lost 0 bases and J lost 7, with 12 bases in between. The CDR3 sequence is CASSQDHNPIGELFF. The DNA of the CDR3 is TGTGCCAGCAGCCAAGATCACAATCCCATCGGGGAGCTGTTTTTT.

This clone was seen a few times. The genes are TRBV25-1 and TRBJ1-2; possibly TRBD1 for D (5 bases). This CDR3 has 14 amino acids. Germline V gene data show CDR1 as MGHDK and CDR2 as SYGVNS. The V gene lost 5 bases and the J gene lost 4 bases, with 14 bases spanning the gap. CDR3 sequence (DNA): TGTGCCAGCAGTCCCCAGGGACTGTTCTATGGCTACACCTTC. Residues: CASSPQGLFYGYTF.

This sequence joins TRBV28 and TRBJ1-1; 9 bases are a match to TRBD1. The CDR3 contains 16 residues. Germline V gene data show CDR1 as MDHEN and CDR2 as SYDVKM. The junction had 11 bases not matched to a gene; V was cut back by 6 bases and J by 3 bases. CDR3 coding DNA: TGTGCCAGCAGACAAACAGGGGGCTTTTTTTACACTGAAGCTTTCTTT. Translated: CASRQTGGFFYTEAFF.

A note on this clone: The limits of the CDR3 on the DNA are not certain, so only TCRdb's listed CDR3 is given. The rearrangement joins TRBV15 to TRBJ2-3; the listed D gene, TRBD2, was not tested against the DNA. Germline V gene lookup returns CDR1 LNHNV and CDR2 YYDKDF (reference sequence). 15 amino acids form the CDR3, both terminal residues included. CDR3 loop: CATSSSGGRADTQYF.

In this sample, this clone turned up a few times. The chain couples TRBV5-1 to TRBJ1-4; D gene uncertain. V was shortened by 2 bases and J by 2 bases, with 10 bases between the two germline ends. CDR1 is SGHRS, CDR2 YFSETQ, per germline. The CDR3 is 15 amino acids. CDR3 protein: CASSFYPGTNEKLFF. The DNA for the CDR3 is TGCGCCAGCAGCTTTTACCCGGGGACTAATGAAAAACTGTTTTTT.

This clone was seen just once. The chain recombines TRBV3-1 (or the pseudogene TRBV3-2) with TRBJ1-2, with unresolved D. Germline loops: CDR1 LGHDT, CDR2 YNNKEL (reference sequence). The CDR3 extends over 13 amino acids. With 0 bases removed from V and 8 bases from J, the gap between germline ends came to 10 bases. CDR3 amino acids: CASSQDRSGGYTF. For the CDR3, the DNA is TGTGCCAGCAGCCAAGATCGGTCCGGGGGCTACACCTTC.

This sequence joins TRBV7-9 and TRBJ1-2; D is possibly TRBD1 (6 bases). CDR3 length equals 15 residues. Per germline, CDR1 SEHNR and CDR2 FQNEAQ (reference sequence). V dropped 7 bases and J dropped 6 bases, with 21 bases sitting between them. The CDR3 DNA reads TGTGCCAGCAACGATCTGCGGGGGCCCGCGGATGGCTACACCTTC. As protein: CASNDLRGPADGYTF.

The chain combines TRBV6-6 with TRBJ2-1; maybe TRBD2 (6 bases). Germline values: CDR1 MNHNY, CDR2 SVGAGI (reference sequence). The CDR3 runs to 14 residues. V shed 6 bases and J shed 6 bases, with 15 bases lying between them. The chain's CDR3 is CASRAGTGGNEQFF. As DNA, the CDR3 is TGTGCCAGCAGGGCCGGGACTGGAGGCAATGAGCAGTTCTTC.

V and J are TRBV5-8 and TRBJ1-2; 7 bases are shared with TRBD1. After removal of 4 bases from V and 6 bases from J, the junction contained 12 bases not matched to a gene. Germline CDR1 is SGHTS and CDR2 is YDEGEE. The CDR3 sequence is 15 residues long. The CDR3: CASSTTRQGLNGYTF. The CDR3 coding sequence is TGTGCCAGCAGCACCACCCGACAGGGTTTAAATGGCTACACCTTC.

Points on this clone: Its ends do not fully match the called genes, so a read error is possible. This sequence joins TRBV7-7 and TRBJ2-1; the match to TRBD2 covers 10 bases. This CDR3 has 15 residues. Germline V CDR1 and CDR2: SSHAT, FNYEAQ (reference sequence). Here the CDR3 reads CASSHFLAGVGEQFF. The CDR3, as DNA: TGTGCTAGCAGCCACTTCCTAGCGGGAGTGGGTGAGCAGTTCTTC.

This rearrangement joins TRBV15 to TRBJ2-1, with a tentative D call TRBD2 (6 bases). The length of the CDR3 is 13 residues. Germline V gene lookup returns CDR1 LNHNV and CDR2 YYDKDF (reference sequence). Deletions cut 5 bases from V and 3 bases from J, with 8 bases between. The CDR3 sequence is CATSGGLYNEQFF. The DNA for the CDR3 is TGTGCCACCAGCGGGGGACTCTACAATGAGCAGTTCTTC. The whole variable domain, remainder taken from reference TRBV15 and TRBJ2-1, is DAMVIQNPRYQVTQFGKPVTLSCSQTLNHNVMYWYQQKSSQAPKLLFHYYDKDFNNEADTPDNFQSRRPNTSFCFLDIRSPGLGDTAMYLCATSGGLYNEQFFGPGTRLTVL.

V is TRBV2 and J is TRBJ1-2; 10 bases map to TRBD1. The V gene's germline CDR1 is SNHLY and CDR2 FYNNEI. The CDR3 extends over 15 amino acids. Trimming removed 3 bases from V and 4 bases from J; junction bases left unmatched: 5. The CDR3 DNA reads TGTGCCAGCAGTGAGGGGGGACAGGGGAGCTATGGCTACACCTTC. It is translated as CASSEGGQGSYGYTF.

J is TRBJ2-7 and V is TRBV30; 9 bases line up with TRBD2. V lost 8 bases, J lost 1 base, and 9 bases stayed unmatched. The length of the CDR3 is 14 residues. Per the germline V gene, CDR1 is GTSNPN and CDR2 is SVGIG (reference sequence). CDR3 bases: TGTGCCCTAAAATCTAGCGGGAAATCCTACGAGCAGTACTTC. Protein sequence: CALKSSGKSYEQYF.

The rearrangement joins TRBV11-2 to TRBJ2-7, with 7 bases fitting TRBD1. V was clipped by 4 bases and J by 5 bases; unmatched bases: 11. CDR3 length: 15 residues. Germline CDR1 and CDR2: SGHAT and FQNNGV. CDR3: CASSSVRGRTHEQYF. The CDR3 nucleotides are TGTGCCAGCAGCTCCGTGAGGGGGCGGACCCACGAGCAGTACTTC.

This chain uses TRBV25-1 with TRBJ1-2, with a tentative D call TRBD1 (5 bases). V shed 5 bases and J shed 4 bases, with 11 bases lying between them. From germline, CDR1 is MGHDK and CDR2 SYGVNS. There are 13 residues in the CDR3. The CDR3 coding sequence is TGTGCCAGCAGTAGGGAGGGGAGCTATGGCTACACCTTC. The encoded protein is CASSREGSYGYTF.

This clone was detected only once. The CDR3 nucleotides read TGTGCCAGCAGCCAAGAGCGACTAGCGGGAAACAATGAGCAGTTCTTC. Amino acid sequence: CASSQERLAGNNEQFF. The chain carries TRBV3-1 (or the pseudogene TRBV3-2) and TRBJ2-1; 11 bases align to TRBD2. From germline, CDR1 is LGHDT and CDR2 YNNKEL (reference sequence). The CDR3 loop spans 16 amino acids. With 0 bases clipped from V and 5 bases from J, the junction kept 3 bases outside the gene matches.

The chain carries TRBV5-1 and TRBJ2-5; 7 nucleotides match TRBD1. The CDR3 is 14 residues long. V was pared by 6 bases and J by 2 bases, with 7 bases of the junction left unmatched. Germline V CDR1 and CDR2: SGHRS, YFSETQ. The CDR3, as DNA: TGCGCCAGCAACAGGGGACCCTCGCAAGAGACCCAGTACTTC. Residues: CASNRGPSQETQYF.